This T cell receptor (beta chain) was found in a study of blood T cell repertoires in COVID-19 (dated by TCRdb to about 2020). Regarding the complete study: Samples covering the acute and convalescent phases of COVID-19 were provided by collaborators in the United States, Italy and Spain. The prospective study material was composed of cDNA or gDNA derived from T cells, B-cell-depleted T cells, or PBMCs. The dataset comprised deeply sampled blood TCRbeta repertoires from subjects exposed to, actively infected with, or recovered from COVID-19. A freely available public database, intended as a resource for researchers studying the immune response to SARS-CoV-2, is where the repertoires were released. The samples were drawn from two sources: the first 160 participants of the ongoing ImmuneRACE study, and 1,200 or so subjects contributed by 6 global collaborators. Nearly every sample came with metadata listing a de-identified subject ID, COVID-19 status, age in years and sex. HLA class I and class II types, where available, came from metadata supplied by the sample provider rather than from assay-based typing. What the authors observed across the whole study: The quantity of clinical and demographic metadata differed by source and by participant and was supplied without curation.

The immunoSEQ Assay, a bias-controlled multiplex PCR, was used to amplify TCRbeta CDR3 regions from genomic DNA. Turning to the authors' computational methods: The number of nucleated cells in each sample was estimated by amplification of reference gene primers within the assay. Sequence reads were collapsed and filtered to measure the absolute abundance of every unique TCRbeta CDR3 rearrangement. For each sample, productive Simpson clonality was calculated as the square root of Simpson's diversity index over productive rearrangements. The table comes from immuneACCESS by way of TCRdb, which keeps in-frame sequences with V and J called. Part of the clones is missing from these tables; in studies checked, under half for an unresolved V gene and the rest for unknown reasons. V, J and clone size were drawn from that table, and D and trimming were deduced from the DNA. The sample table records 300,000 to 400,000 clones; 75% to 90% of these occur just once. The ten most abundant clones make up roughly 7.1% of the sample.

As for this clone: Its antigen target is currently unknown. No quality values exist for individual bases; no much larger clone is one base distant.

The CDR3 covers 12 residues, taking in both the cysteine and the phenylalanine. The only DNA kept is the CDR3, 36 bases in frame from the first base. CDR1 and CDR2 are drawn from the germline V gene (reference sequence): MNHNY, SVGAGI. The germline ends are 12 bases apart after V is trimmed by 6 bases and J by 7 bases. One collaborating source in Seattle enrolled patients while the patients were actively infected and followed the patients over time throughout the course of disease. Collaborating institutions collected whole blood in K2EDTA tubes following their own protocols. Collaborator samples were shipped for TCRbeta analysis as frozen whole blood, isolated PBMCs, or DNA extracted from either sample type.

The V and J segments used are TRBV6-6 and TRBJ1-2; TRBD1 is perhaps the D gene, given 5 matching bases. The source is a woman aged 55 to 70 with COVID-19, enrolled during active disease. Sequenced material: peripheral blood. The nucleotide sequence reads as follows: TGTGCCAGCAGGGGGGTCGGGAGTGGCTACACCTTC. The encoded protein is CASRGVGSGYTF.